This T cell receptor (beta chain) is drawn from a study of PD-1 blockade in mismatch repair-deficient tumors. Three pembrolizumab responders had their TCRs sequenced. General study findings and limits: Rapid post-treatment expansion, then contraction, generally preceding radiologic response, marked tumor-resident clones.

Note on this clone: Its specificity is not known.

Germline V CDR1 and CDR2: SGHRS, YFSETQ. The CDR3 is 14 amino acids. Trimming cost V 1 base and J 8 bases; bases outside gene matches: 4. Assay: immunoSEQ multiplex PCR; the TCRdb copy retains only in-frame clones and omits some. Of under 50,000 clones in the sample, roughly 77% were seen once. The clonotype comes from an adult with mismatch repair-deficient cancer. Source: peripheral blood, taken 4 weeks after starting pembrolizumab. This chain connects TRBV5-1 to TRBJ2-1; 9 nucleotides align to TRBD1. Here the CDR3 DNA reads TGCGCCAGCAGCTTGCTGGACAGGGGAGATGAGCAGTTCTTC. It is translated as CASSLLDRGDEQFF.